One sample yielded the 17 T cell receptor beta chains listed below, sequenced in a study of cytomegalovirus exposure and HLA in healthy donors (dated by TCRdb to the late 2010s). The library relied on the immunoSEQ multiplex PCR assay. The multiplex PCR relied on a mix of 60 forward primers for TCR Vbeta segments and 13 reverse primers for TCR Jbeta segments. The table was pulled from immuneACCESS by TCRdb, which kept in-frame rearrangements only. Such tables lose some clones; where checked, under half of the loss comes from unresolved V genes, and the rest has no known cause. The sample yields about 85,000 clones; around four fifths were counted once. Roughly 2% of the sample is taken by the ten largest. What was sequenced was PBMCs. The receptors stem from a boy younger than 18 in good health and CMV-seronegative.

In DNA form, the CDR3 reads TGTGCCAGCAGCGCGGGACTAGCGGGGGTTTCAGATACGCAGTATTTT. Translating gives CASSAGLAGVSDTQYF. The V call is TRBV5-4, the J call TRBJ2-3; the match to TRBD2 covers 14 bases. This CDR3 comprises 16 residues. Germline CDR1 and CDR2: SGHNT and YYREEE (reference sequence). Trimming cost V 4 bases and J 4 bases; bases outside gene matches: 5. The variable domain in full, with the rest retrieved from reference TRBV5-4 and TRBJ2-3, is ETGVTQSPTHLIKTRGQQVTLRCSSQSGHNTVSWYQQALGQGPQFIFQYYREEENGRGNFPPRFSGLQFPNYSSELNVNALELDDSALYLCASSAGLAGVSDTQYFGPGTRLTVL.

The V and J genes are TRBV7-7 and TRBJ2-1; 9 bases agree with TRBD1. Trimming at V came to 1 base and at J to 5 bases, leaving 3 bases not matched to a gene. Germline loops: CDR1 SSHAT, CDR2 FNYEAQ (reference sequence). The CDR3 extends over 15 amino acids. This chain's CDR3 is CASSLGGQGNNEQFF. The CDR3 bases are TGTGCCAGCAGCTTAGGCGGACAGGGGAACAATGAGCAGTTCTTC. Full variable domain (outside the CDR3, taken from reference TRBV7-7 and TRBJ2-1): GAGVSQSPRYKVTKRGQDVTLRCDPISSHATLYWYQQALGQGPEFLTYFNYEAQPDKSGLPSDRFSAERPEGSISTLTIQRTEQRDSAMYRCASSLGGQGNNEQFFGPGTRLTVL.

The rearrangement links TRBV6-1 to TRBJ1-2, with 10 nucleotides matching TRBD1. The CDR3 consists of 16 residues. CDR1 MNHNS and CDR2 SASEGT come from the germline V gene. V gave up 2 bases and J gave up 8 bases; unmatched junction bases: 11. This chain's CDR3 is CASSEYNTQGQGGYTF. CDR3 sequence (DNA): TGTGCCAGCAGTGAATACAACACACAGGGACAGGGGGGCTACACCTTC.

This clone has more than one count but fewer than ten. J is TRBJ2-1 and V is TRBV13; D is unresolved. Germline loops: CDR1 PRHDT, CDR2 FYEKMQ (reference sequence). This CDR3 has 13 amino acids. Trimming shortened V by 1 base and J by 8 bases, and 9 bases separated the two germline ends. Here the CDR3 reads CASSLVAGDEQFF. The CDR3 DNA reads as TGTGCCAGCAGCTTAGTAGCCGGCGATGAGCAGTTCTTC.

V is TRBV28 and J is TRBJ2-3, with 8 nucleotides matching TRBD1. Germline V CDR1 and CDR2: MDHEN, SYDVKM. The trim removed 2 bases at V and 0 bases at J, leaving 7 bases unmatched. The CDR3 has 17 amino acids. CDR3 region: CASSLGTGWGSTDTQYF. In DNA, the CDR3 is TGTGCCAGCAGTTTAGGGACAGGATGGGGGAGCACAGATACGCAGTATTTT.

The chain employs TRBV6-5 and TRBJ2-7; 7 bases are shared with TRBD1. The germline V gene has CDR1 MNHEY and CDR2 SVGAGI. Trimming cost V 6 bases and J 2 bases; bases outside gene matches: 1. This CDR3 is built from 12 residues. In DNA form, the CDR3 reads TGTGCCAGCAGCGGGACAGCCTACGAGCAGTACTTC. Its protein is CASSGTAYEQYF.

Written as DNA, the CDR3 is TGCGCCAGCAGCTTGGGTCTTGGGCTCAGCTCCTACAATGAGCAGTTCTTC. Translating it yields CASSLGLGLSSYNEQFF. The chain has TRBV5-1 and TRBJ2-1; D is ambiguous. V lost 0 bases and J lost 0, with 13 bases in between. This CDR3 spans 17 amino acids. CDR1 is SGHRS, CDR2 YFSETQ, per germline.

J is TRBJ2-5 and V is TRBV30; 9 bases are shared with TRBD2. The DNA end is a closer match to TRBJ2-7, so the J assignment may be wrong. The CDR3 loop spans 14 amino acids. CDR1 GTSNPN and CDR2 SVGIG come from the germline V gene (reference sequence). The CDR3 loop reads CAWSQGSGGNEQYF. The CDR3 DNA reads TGTGCCTGGAGCCAGGGTAGCGGGGGTAACGAGCAGTACTTC.

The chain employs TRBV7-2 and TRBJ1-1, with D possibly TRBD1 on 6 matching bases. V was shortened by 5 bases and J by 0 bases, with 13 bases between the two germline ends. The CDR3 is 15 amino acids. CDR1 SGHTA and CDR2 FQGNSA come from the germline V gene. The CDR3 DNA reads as TGTGCCAGCAGCCGTGACGGACAGTTGAACACTGAAGCTTTCTTT. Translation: CASSRDGQLNTEAFF.

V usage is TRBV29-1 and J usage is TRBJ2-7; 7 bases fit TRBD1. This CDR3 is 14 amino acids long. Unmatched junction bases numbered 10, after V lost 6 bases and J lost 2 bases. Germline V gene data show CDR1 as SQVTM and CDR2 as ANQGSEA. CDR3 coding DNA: TGCAGCGTAGGGCCGGGACAGTTAACCTACGAGCAGTACTTC. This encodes CSVGPGQLTYEQYF.

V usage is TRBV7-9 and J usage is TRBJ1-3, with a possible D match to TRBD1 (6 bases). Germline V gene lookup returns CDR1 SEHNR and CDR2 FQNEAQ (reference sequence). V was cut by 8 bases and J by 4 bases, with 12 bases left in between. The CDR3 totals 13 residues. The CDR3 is CASGTSSGNTIYF. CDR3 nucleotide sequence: TGTGCCAGCGGGACATCATCGGGAAACACCATATATTTT.

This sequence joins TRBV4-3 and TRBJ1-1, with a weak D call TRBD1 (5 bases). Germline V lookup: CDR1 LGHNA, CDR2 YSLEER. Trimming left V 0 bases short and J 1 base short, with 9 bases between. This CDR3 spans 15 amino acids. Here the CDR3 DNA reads TGCGCCAGCAGCCAAGATCTGGGGCGGAACACTGAAGCTTTCTTT. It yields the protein CASSQDLGRNTEAFF.

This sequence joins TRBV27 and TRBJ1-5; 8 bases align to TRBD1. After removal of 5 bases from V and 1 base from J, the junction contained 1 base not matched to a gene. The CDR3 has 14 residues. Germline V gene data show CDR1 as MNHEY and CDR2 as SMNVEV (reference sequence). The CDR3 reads CASSGQGSNQPQHF. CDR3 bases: TGTGCCAGCAGTGGACAGGGAAGCAATCAGCCCCAGCATTTT.

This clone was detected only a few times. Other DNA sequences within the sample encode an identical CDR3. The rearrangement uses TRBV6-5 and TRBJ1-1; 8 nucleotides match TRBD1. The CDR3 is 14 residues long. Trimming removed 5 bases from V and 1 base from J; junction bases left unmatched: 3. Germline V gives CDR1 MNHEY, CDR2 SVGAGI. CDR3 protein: CASSRTGTNTEAFF. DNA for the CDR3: TGTGCCAGCAGTCGGACAGGGACGAACACTGAAGCTTTCTTT.

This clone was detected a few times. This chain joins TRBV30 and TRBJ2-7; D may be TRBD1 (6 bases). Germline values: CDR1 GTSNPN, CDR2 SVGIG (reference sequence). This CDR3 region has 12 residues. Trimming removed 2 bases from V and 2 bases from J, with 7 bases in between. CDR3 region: CAWSWTAYEQYF. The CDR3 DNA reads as TGTGCCTGGAGTTGGACAGCCTACGAGCAGTACTTC.

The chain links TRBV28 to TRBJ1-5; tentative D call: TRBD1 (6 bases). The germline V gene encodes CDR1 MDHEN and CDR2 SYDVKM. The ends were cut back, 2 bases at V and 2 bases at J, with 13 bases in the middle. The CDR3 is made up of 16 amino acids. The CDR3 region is CASSLIGGGGNQPQHF. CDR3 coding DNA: TGTGCCAGCAGTTTAATTGGAGGGGGGGGCAATCAGCCCCAGCATTTT.

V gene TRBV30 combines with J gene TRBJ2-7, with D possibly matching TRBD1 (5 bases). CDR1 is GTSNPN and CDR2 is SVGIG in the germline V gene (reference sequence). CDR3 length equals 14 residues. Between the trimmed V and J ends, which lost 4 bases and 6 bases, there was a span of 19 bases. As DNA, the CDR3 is TGTGCCTGGACCAACTCAGACAGATTAGCCGAGCAGTACTTC. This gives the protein CAWTNSDRLAEQYF.